This T cell receptor (beta chain) stems from a study of shared clonotypes between healthy human individuals. The ends lost 5 bases at V and 7 bases at J; junction bases unmatched: 10. In germline, CDR1 is SGHRS, CDR2 YFSETQ. The length of the CDR3 is 15 residues. Repertoires were generated with immunoSEQ multiplex PCR, while TCRdb's copy carries only in-frame clones and drops some. Here the sample spans approximately 1.1 million clones, approximately 80% being singletons. Sequencing input: memory CD4+ T cells from PBMCs. Subset specified: CD45RA-negative fraction. The source is a man aged 18 to 29 in good health. Some clones in this sample may be carry-over from other donors' samples. The gene calls are TRBV5-1 and TRBJ1-2; 11 nucleotides agree with TRBD1. CDR3 coding DNA: TGCGCCAGCAGACTGAACCGGGACAGGGGGTCTGGCTACACCTTC. Encoded protein: CASRLNRDRGSGYTF.